This record concerns one T cell receptor (beta chain) sequence. Qualities for individual bases were not recorded, and no much larger clone is one base off. CDR1 MGHRA and CDR2 YSYEKL were looked up in the germline V gene. Trimming at the junction amounts to 0 bases on V and 3 bases on J, and the germline ends lie 12 bases apart. Reading from cysteine to phenylalanine, the CDR3 counts 15 amino acids. Just the 45-base CDR3 DNA is kept, in frame starting at base 1. This sample is drawn from a study of T cells after yellow fever vaccination (dated by TCRdb to 2018 to 2020). Turning to the overall study: Using CD3, CD45RA, CCR7 and CD95 staining, memory subsets (EM, EMRA, CM and Tscm) were sorted on a BD FACS Aria III. The SMART-Seq v4 Ultra Low Input RNA kit was used to prepare libraries from fractions with low cell numbers. Memory subsets were sorted on days 0, 15 and 45 and at 18 months following primary vaccination, and on days 0, 15 and 45 following the 30-year booster. Bulk TCR alpha and beta repertoires were sequenced longitudinally to track T-cell clones before and after primary and booster YFV17D yellow fever vaccination. Blood was collected at multiple timepoints before and after primary and secondary immunization, and bulk PBMC replicates and cell subsets were isolated. The cohort comprised two healthy male donors, one aged 18 to 29 and one aged 30 to 40 years.

Reading the label with the study, this specimen's treatment or condition is: live attenuated yellow fever vaccine strain. PBMCs were isolated from peripheral blood using a standard Ficoll-Paque protocol. RNA from sorted memory subsets was extracted with the RNeasy Micro Kit. TCR cDNA was synthesized by 5'RACE template switching, which introduced a universal primer site and unique molecular identifiers. cDNA synthesis was primed from both the TCR alpha and TCR beta constant segments. Library amplification involved two PCR steps, and the second step added sample barcodes and sequencing adapters. Sequencing of libraries was done on Illumina HiSeq 2500 (2x100 bp) or NovaSeq (2x150 bp). On the study's bioinformatics: MIGEC was used to demultiplex reads and collapse the reads into UMI consensus sequences, and MiXCR was used for V(D)J alignment. Vaccine-responding clonotypes were identified with edgeR using replicate PBMC samples, with FDR below 0.01 and a log2 fold change above 5 up to day 15 being required. CD4 or CD8 identity was assigned to each bulk clonotype according to whether the clonotype was present at higher abundance in the sequenced CD4 repertoire or the sequenced CD8 repertoire. To estimate how each clone was distributed across memory phenotypes, clonotype frequencies in memory subsets were weighted by the numbers of FACS-sorted cells. Through fastp at Q25 and MiXCR, TCRdb rebuilt clones from the public reads, retaining in-frame beta chains. All rows with the same CDR3 protein become a single entry with the most common DNA and genes. The V and J calls shown here were made by TCRdb, not taken from the authors' results. Present in this sample are around 30,000 distinct CDR3 sequences, roughly 6.3% of which were seen just once. The ten biggest clones cover 20% to 30% of the sample.

General conclusions and limits of the study: In the sorted memory subsets on day 0, nearly all vaccine-responding clonotypes were below the level of detection. Because abundant contaminating clonotypes from the bulk population could be contained in FACS-sorted repertoires, computational filtering was required. The secondary T-cell response was weaker than the primary response but faster, peaking on day 5 instead of day 15. Only a couple of donors were included in the study, so the extent to which the findings can be generalized is limited. A small share of clonotypes occurred in both CD4 and CD8 compartments, likely arising from convergent recombination. After the booster, most of the clones that had expanded following primary vaccination were detected again (roughly 96% of CD4 and 85% to 90% of CD8), which suggests that memory was broadly maintained.

This TCR was recovered from a young man who received the YFV17D yellow fever vaccine. The receptor chain draws on TRBV4-1 and TRBJ2-7, with the D gene call left open. Sequencing was performed on PBMCs, either bulk or a sorted T-cell subset (CD4+, CD8+, memory, or dextramer-sorted; not recorded which), taken on the day of the yellow fever booster vaccination. The CDR3 region: CASSQDLSVNYEQYF. DNA sequence: TGCGCCAGCAGCCAAGATCTATCAGTCAACTACGAGCAGTACTTC.